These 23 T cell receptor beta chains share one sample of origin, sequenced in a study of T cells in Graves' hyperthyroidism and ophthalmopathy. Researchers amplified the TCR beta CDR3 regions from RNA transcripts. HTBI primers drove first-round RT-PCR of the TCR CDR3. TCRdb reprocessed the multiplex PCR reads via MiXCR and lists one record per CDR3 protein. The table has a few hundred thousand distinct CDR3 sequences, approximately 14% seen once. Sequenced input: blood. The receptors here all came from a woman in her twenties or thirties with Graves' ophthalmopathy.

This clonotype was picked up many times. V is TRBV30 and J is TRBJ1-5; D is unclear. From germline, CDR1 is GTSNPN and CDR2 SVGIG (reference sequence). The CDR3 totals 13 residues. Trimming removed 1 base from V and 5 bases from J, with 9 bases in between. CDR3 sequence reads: CAWSGGPDQPQHF. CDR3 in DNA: TGTGCCTGGAGTGGAGGTCCAGATCAGCCCCAGCATTTT.

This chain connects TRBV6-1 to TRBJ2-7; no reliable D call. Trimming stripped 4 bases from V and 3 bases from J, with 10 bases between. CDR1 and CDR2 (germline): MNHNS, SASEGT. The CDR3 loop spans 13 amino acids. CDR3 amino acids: CASSGRSSYEQYF. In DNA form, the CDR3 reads TGTGCCAGCAGTGGACGGAGTAGCTACGAGCAGTACTTC.

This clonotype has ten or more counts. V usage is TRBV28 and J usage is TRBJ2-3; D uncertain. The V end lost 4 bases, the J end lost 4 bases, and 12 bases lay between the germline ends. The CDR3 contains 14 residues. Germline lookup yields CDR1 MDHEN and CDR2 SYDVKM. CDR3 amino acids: CASSSYVFADTQYF. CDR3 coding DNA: TGTGCCAGCAGTTCGTATGTCTTCGCAGATACGCAGTATTTT.

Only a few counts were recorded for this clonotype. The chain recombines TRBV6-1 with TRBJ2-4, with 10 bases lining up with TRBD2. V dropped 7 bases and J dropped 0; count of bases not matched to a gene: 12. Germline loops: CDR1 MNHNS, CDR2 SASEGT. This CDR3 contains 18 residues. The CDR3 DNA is TGTGCCAGCACACCAAGCCTAGCGGGGGTTCTAGCCAAAAACATTCAGTACTTC. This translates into CASTPSLAGVLAKNIQYF.

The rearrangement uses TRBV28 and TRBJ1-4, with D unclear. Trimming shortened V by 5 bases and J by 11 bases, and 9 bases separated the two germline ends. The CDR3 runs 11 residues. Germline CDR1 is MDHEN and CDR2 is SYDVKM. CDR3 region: CASSPEYKLFF. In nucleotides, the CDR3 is TGTGCCAGCAGTCCAGAATACAAACTGTTTTTT.

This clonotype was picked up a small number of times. CDR3 nucleotide sequence: TGCGCCAGCAGCTACCGGGGGGGCACCGGGGAGCTGTTTTTT. Translating it yields CASSYRGGTGELFF. V usage is TRBV5-1 and J usage is TRBJ2-2, with 8 bases fitting TRBD2. The length of the CDR3 is 14 residues. V dropped 3 bases and J dropped 4; count of bases not matched to a gene: 2. CDR1 is SGHRS, CDR2 YFSETQ, per germline.

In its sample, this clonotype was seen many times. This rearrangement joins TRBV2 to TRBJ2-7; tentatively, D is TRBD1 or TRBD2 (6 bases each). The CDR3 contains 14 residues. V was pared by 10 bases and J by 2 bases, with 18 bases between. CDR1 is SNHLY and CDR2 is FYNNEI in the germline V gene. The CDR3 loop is CATNAGQATYEQYF. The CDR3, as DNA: TGTGCCACCAATGCGGGACAAGCGACCTACGAGCAGTACTTC.

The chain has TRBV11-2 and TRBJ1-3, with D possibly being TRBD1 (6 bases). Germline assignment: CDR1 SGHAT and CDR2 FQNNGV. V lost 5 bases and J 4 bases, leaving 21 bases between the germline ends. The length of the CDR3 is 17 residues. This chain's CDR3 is CASSPFPQTGAGNTIYF. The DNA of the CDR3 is TGTGCCAGCAGCCCCTTTCCCCAGACAGGAGCCGGAAACACCATATATTTT.

CDR3 in amino acids: CASSQDMGDSYNEQFF. The CDR3 DNA reads TGTGCCAGCAGCCAAGATATGGGGGACTCCTACAATGAGCAGTTCTTC. This rearrangement joins TRBV14 to TRBJ2-1, with D perhaps being TRBD1 or TRBD2 (5 bases each). The germline V and J ends were trimmed by 0 bases and 0 bases, with 9 bases remaining between them. The germline V gene has CDR1 SGHDN and CDR2 FVKESK. The CDR3 contains 16 residues.

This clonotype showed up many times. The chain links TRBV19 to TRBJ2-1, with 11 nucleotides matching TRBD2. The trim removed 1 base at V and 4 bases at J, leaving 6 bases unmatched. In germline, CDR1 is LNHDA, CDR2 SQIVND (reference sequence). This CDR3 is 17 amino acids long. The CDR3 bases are TGTGCCAGTAGTATAGGTAGCGGGGGGGCCCAGTACAATGAGCAGTTCTTC. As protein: CASSIGSGGAQYNEQFF.

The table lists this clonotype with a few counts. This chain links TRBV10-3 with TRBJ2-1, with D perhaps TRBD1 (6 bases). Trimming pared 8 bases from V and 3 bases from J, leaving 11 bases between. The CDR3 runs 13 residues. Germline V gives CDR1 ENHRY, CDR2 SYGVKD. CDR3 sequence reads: CAISGANYNEQFF. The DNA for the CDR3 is TGTGCCATCTCAGGGGCCAACTACAATGAGCAGTTCTTC.

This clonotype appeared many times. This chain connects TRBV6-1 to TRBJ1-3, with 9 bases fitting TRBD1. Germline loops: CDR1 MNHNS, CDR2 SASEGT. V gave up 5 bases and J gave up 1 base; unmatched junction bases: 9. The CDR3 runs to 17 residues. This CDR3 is CASSYWGQGLSGNTIYF. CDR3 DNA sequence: TGTGCCAGCAGTTATTGGGGACAGGGCTTGTCTGGAAACACCATATATTTT.

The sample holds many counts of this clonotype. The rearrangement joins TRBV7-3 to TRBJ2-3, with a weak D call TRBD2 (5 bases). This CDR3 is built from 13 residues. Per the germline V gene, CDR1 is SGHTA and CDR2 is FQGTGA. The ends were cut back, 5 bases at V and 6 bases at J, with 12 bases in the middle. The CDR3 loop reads CASSLSGLDTQYF. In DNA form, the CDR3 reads TGTGCCAGCAGCCTTTCGGGGTTGGATACGCAGTATTTT.

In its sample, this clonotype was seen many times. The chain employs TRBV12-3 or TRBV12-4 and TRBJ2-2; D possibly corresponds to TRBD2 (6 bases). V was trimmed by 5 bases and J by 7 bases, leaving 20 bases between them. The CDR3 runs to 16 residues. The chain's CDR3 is CASSTLLAQTGGELFF. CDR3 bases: TGTGCCAGCAGTACACTCCTAGCGCAGACGGGCGGGGAGCTGTTTTTT.

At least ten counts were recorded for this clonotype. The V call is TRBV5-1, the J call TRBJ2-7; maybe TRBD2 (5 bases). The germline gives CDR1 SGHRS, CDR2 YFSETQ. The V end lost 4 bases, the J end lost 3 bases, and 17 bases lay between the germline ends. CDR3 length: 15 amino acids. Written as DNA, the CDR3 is TGCGCCAGCAGCCGAGGAGGTCAATCGCGCTACGAGCAGTACTTC. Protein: CASSRGGQSRYEQYF. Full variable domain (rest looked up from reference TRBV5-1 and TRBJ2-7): KAGVTQTPRYLIKTRGQQVTLSCSPISGHRSVSWYQQTPGQGLQFLFEYFSETQRNKGNFPGRFSGRQFSNSRSEMNVSTLELGDSALYLCASSRGGQSRYEQYFGPGTRLTVT.

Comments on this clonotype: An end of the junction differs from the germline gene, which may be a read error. The CDR3 sequence is CAWRDRWGYNSPRHF. Written as DNA, the CDR3 is TGTGCCTGGAGGGACCGTTGGGGGTATAATTCACCCCGCCACTTT. V is TRBV30 and J is TRBJ1-6, with a tentative D call TRBD1 (5 bases). Germline lookup yields CDR1 GTSNPN and CDR2 SVGIG (reference sequence). The CDR3 extends over 15 amino acids. Drawing the rest from reference TRBV30 and TRBJ1-6, the complete variable domain is SQTIHQWPATLVQPVGSPLSLECTVEGTSNPNLYWYRQAAGRGLQLLFYSVGIGQISSEVPQNLSASRPQDRQFILSSKKLLLSDSGFYLCAWRDRWGYNSPRHFGNGTRLTVT.

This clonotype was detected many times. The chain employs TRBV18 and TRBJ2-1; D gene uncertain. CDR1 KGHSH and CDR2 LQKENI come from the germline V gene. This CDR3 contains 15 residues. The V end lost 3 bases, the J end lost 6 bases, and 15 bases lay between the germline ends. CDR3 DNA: TGTGCCAGCTCACCCCCGTACACCCTCTCCAATGAGCAGTTCTTC. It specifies CASSPPYTLSNEQFF.

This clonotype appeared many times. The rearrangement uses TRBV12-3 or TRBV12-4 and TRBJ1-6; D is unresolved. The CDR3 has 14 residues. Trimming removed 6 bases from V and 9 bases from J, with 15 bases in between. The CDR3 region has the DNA TGTGCCAGCAGGTCCTACAAGAGTAGTTCACCCCTCCACTTT. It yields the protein CASRSYKSSSPLHF.

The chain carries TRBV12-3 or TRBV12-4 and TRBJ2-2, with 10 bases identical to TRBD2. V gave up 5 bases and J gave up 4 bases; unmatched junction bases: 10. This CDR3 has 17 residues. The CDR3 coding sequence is TGTGCCAGCAGTAGCCTAGCGGGGGCAAGGGGCACCGGGGAGCTGTTTTTT. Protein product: CASSSLAGARGTGELFF.

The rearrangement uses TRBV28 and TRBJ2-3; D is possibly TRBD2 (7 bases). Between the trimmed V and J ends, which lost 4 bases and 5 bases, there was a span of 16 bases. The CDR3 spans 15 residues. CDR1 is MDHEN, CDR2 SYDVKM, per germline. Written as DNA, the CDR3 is TGTGCCAGCAGTTCCCAAGGGGGGGCGGGAGATACGCAGTATTTT. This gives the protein CASSSQGGAGDTQYF. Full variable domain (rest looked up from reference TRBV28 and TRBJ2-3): DVKVTQSSRYLVKRTGEKVFLECVQDMDHENMFWYRQDPGLGLRLIYFSYDVKMKEKGDIPEGYSVSREKKERFSLILESASTNQTSMYLCASSSQGGAGDTQYFGPGTRLTVL.

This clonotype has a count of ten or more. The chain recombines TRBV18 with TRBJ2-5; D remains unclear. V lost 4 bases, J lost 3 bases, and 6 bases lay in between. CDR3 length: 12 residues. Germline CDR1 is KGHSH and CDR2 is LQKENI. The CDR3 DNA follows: TGTGCCAGCTCACAGAGAAAAGAGACCCAGTACTTC. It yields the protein CASSQRKETQYF.

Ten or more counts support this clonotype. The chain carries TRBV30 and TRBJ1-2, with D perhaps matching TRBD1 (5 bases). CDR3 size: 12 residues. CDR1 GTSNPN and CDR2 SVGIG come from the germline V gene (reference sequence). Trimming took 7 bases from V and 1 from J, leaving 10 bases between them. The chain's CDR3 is CASSTDNYGYTF. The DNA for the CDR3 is TGTGCCTCGTCGACAGATAACTATGGCTACACCTTC.

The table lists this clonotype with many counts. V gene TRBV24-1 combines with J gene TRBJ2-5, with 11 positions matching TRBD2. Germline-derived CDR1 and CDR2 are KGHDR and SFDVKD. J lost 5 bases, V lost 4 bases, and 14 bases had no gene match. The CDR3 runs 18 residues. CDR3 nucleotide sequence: TGTGCCACCAGTGAGACTAGCGGGGCGCCGCGGGGGGGGGAGACCCAGTACTTC. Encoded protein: CATSETSGAPRGGETQYF.